What follows are 3 T cell receptor beta chains derived from one specimen sequenced in a study of T cells after yellow fever vaccination (dated by TCRdb to between 2019 and 2020). In the paper's terms, the treatment or condition label means: live attenuated yellow fever vaccine strain. The receptor library was made with 5' RACE. The listed sequencing device is Illumina HiSeq 2500. TCRdb cleaned the public reads at Q25 with fastp, built clones with MiXCR and kept in-frame beta chains. Every entry covers one CDR3 protein and lists the most common genes and DNA from its rows. This sample gives hundreds of thousands of distinct CDR3 sequences in total; roughly 13% of them show up just once. The ten largest account for around an eighth of the sample. The sequencing used PBMCs, collected on the day of the yellow fever booster vaccination. The receptors shown here come from a man aged 30 to 39 who received the YFV17D yellow fever vaccine.

The chain is built from TRBV7-2 and TRBJ1-1; D is ambiguous. This CDR3 contains 16 residues. In germline, CDR1 is SGHTA, CDR2 FQGNSA. V gave up 2 bases and J gave up 10 bases, with 23 bases separating them. The DNA of the CDR3 is TGTGCCAGCAGCTTATCCGTAGGAGGAGGCGTGACCGGAGCTTTCTTT. This encodes CASSLSVGGGVTGAFF.

This sequence joins TRBV14 and TRBJ2-2; D gene ambiguous. The CDR3 has 14 residues. Germline values: CDR1 SGHDN, CDR2 FVKESK. Trimming took 3 bases from V and 1 from J, leaving 6 bases between them. DNA of the CDR3: TGTGCCAGCAGCCATTTCAAGAACACCGGGGAGCTGTTTTTT. As protein: CASSHFKNTGELFF.

This clonotype was recorded at least ten times. This sequence joins TRBV10-3 and TRBJ2-7; a weak D match, TRBD1 (5 bases). The CDR3 loop spans 13 amino acids. V shed 3 bases and J shed 2 bases, with 8 bases lying between them. Germline-derived CDR1 and CDR2 are ENHRY and SYGVKD. CDR3 nucleotides: TGTGCCATCAGTGAAGGGGCCGCCTACGAGCAGTACTTC. Protein product: CAISEGAAYEQYF.